A selection of T cell receptor beta chains follows, all from one sample in a study of T cell responses to AZD1222 COVID-19 vaccine. Only in-frame clones appear in the TCRdb table, and some are missing; sequencing was by immunoSEQ multiplex PCR. The sample lists about 130,000 clones; approximately 93% were seen once. Sequenced here: peripheral blood, sampled on day 0 of AZD1222 vaccination. These receptors came from an adult in good health. The CDR3 runs from the conserved cysteine through the conserved F or W. Clone size is given for some rows only: seen once, a few or many times, or a class if the clone is expanded.

>.|TRBV6-5|TRBJ2-5
CASSYSTGGVETQYF
>few|TRBV7-2|TRBJ1-2
CASSTEASIYGYTF
>.|TRBV18|TRBJ2-2
CASSPLSTGTGSTGELFF
>.|TRBV9|TRBJ1-2
CASSATRDSRGGYTF
>once|TRBV15|TRBJ1-4
CATSRPGISLEKLFF
>few|TRBV24-1|TRBJ2-1
CATSDRLPRVVAGEPAYYNEQFF
>.|TRBV30|TRBJ2-3
CVLEGFSTDTQYF
>.|TRBV6-1|TRBJ2-2
CASSEMWGNTGELFF
>.|TRBV19|TRBJ1-2
CASSLPKTGGNYGYTF
>.|TRBV28|TRBJ2-7
CASSTGLAGVYEQYF
>.|TRBV4-1|TRBJ2-7
CASSQSLPPSYEQYF
>.|TRBV4-3|TRBJ2-7
CASSQGHGTSGSLSSYEQYF
>.|TRBV28|TRBJ1-5
CASSFPNSNQPQHF
>few|TRBV7-2|TRBJ2-1
CASSLASDSEQFF
>.|TRBV27|TRBJ2-5
CASSRPDSKETQYF
>.|TRBV30|TRBJ2-2
CAWSLSGSRTGELFF
>.|TRBV7-3|TRBJ2-5
CASSEIGSETQYF
>.|TRBV6-5|TRBJ2-7
CASSVTKGIEQYF
>.|TRBV18|TRBJ2-5
CASSQSGEETQYF
>once|TRBV6-6|TRBJ2-7
CASSFGTGSYEQYF
>.|TRBV7-2|TRBJ2-5
CASSKDRGETQYF
>.|TRBV28|TRBJ1-3
CASSSGQIGNTIYF
>.|TRBV7-6|TRBJ1-3
CASSLTGQGATGNTIYF
>.|TRBV19|TRBJ1-1
CASGPRVGANTEAFF
>.|TRBV7-9|TRBJ2-2
CASSFPTGDTGELFF
>.|TRBV15|TRBJ1-1
CATSRDSLTEAFF
>.|TRBV7-9|TRBJ1-1
CASSFLGAYTEAFF
>.|TRBV14|TRBJ1-2
CASSQGYRYNYGYTF
>.|TRBV27|TRBJ1-1
CASGRNTEAFF
>.|TRBV5-1|TRBJ2-1
CASSLGLAGSSYNEQFF
>.|TRBV28|TRBJ2-4
CASSDPGGYIQYF
>.|TRBV2|TRBJ1-6
CASSEAGRTLHF
>.|TRBV30|TRBJ2-1
CAWSVRGGSEQFF
>.|TRBV6-2/TRBV6-3|TRBJ1-1
CASTPAVVRTEAFF
>few|TRBV30|TRBJ1-2
CAWSVSGYGYTF
>.|TRBV18|TRBJ1-3
CASSPSRTGRGNTIYF
>.|TRBV7-3|TRBJ2-2
CASSKMGQGNGELFF
>.|TRBV6-1|TRBJ1-5
CASSELAGHQPQHF
>.|TRBV20-1|TRBJ2-5
CSANQQETQYF
>.|TRBV3-1/TRBV3-2|TRBJ1-2
CASSPTTVRDYTF